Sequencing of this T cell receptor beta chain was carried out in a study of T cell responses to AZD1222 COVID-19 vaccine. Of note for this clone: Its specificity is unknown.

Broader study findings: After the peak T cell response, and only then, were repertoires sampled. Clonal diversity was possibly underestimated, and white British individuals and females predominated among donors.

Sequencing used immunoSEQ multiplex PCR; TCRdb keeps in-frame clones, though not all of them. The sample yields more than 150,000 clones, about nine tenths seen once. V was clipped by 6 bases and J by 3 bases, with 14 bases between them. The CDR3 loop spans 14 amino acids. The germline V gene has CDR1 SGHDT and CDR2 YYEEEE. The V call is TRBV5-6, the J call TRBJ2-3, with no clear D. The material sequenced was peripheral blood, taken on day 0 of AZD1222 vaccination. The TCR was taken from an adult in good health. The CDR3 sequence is CASIRQLGTDTQYF. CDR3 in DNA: TGTGCCAGCATCCGGCAGCTAGGGACAGATACGCAGTATTTT.